This T cell receptor beta chain comes out of a study of blood T cell repertoires in COVID-19. The wider study: Both acute and convalescent COVID-19 samples were obtained from the United States, Italy and Spain. PBMCs, B-cell-depleted T cells, or T cells were the source of the cDNA or gDNA that made up the material.

This clone was seen once. V was clipped by 2 bases and J by 5 bases, with 16 bases between them. The CDR3 runs 15 residues. Germline V lookup: CDR1 SGHRS, CDR2 YFSETQ. As handled by the study authors: Estimation of nucleated cell counts was performed using reference gene primer amplification. Clones were sequenced by immunoSEQ multiplex PCR, and TCRdb holds only the in-frame ones, with some missing. V and J calls and clone size follow that table, whereas D and trimming were derived from the DNA. This sample has some 100,000 clones, with under 80% found just once. The gene calls are TRBV5-1 and TRBJ1-1; D not resolved. Sequencing was carried out using peripheral blood. The origin of this receptor is a man aged 50 or older with acute or convalescent COVID-19. The CDR3 DNA sequence: TGCGCCAGCAGCTTCCTCGCGGAGGGAGAGACTGAAGCTTTCTTT. Protein sequence: CASSFLAEGETEAFF.